These 19 T cell receptor beta chains were all obtained from the same sample, sequenced in a study of technical replicates of blood from a handful of donors. The data were produced by immunoSEQ multiplex PCR, yet TCRdb's version contains in-frame clones alone and is incomplete. The table includes roughly 79,000 clones, about 81% detected once. The sample comprised PBMCs. The receptor set was obtained from a human donor in good health. Some clones in this sample may be carry-over from other donors' samples.

This chain connects TRBV27 to TRBJ2-7, with D unresolved. The assigned J gene may be wrong: the sequence end matches TRBJ2-1 better. Germline V gene data show CDR1 as MNHEY and CDR2 as SMNVEV (reference sequence). The CDR3 has 12 residues. CDR3 coding DNA: TGTGCCAGCAGTCTACCAGGCAATGAGCAGTTCTTC. It yields the protein CASSLPGNEQFF.

The rearrangement links TRBV9 to TRBJ2-3; TRBD2 aligns across 8 bases. Germline CDR1 is SGDLS and CDR2 is YYNGEE. The V and J ends lost 6 bases and 1 base, in that order; junction bases with no gene match: 10. The CDR3 has 16 residues. CDR3 DNA sequence: TGTGCCAGCAACCTGGCGGGGGGAGTCGGCACAGATACGCAGTATTTT. Protein sequence: CASNLAGGVGTDTQYF.

V usage is TRBV5-1 and J usage is TRBJ1-2; 7 positions match TRBD1. Trimming cost V 2 bases and J 2 bases; bases outside gene matches: 3. The germline V gene encodes CDR1 SGHRS and CDR2 YFSETQ. There are 14 residues in the CDR3. CDR3 loop: CASSFDRVNYGYTF. CDR3 nucleotide sequence: TGCGCCAGCAGCTTCGACAGGGTCAACTATGGCTACACCTTC.

The sample holds a few counts of this clone. The chain uses TRBV4-2 and TRBJ1-3, with D possibly being TRBD1 (6 bases). V lost 1 base to trimming and J lost 0 bases, with 10 bases between them. Per germline, CDR1 LGHNA and CDR2 YNFKEQ. This CDR3 has 16 amino acids. The CDR3 loop is CASSQGQGSSGNTIYF. The CDR3 DNA sequence: TGTGCCAGCAGCCAAGGTCAGGGGAGCTCTGGAAACACCATATATTTT.

This clone appeared once. The chain joins TRBV7-2 to TRBJ1-1; 7 bases match TRBD1. With 5 bases clipped from V and 5 bases from J, the junction kept 11 bases outside the gene matches. In germline, CDR1 is SGHTA, CDR2 FQGNSA. The CDR3 has 15 amino acids. CDR3 nucleotide sequence: TGTGCCAGCAGCCCCCAACAGGGGAGTGGGACTGAAGCTTTCTTT. Protein: CASSPQQGSGTEAFF.

To note about this clone: One junction end disagrees with the germline gene, perhaps due to a read error. The CDR3 sequence: CASHLGAEAFF. As DNA, the CDR3 is TGTGCCAGCCACTTGGGAGCTGAAGCTTTCTTC. The V call is TRBV19, the J call TRBJ1-1; D is unclear. The germline CDR1 and CDR2 sequences are LNHDA and SQIVND (reference sequence). This CDR3 spans 11 amino acids.

A word on this clone: The same CDR3 also results from other DNA sequences found in this sample. The V call is TRBV18, the J call TRBJ1-3; D ambiguous. Trimming removed 2 bases at V and 1 base at J, with 15 bases between. Looked up from germline, CDR1 is KGHSH and CDR2 is LQKENI. This CDR3 comprises 17 residues. The CDR3 coding sequence is TGTGCCAGCTCACCAAGACCTCCCTCCGGGTCTGGAAACACCATATATTTT. Its protein product is CASSPRPPSGSGNTIYF.

This clone was seen a handful of times. The chain couples TRBV9 to TRBJ1-5; weak D call: TRBD1 (6 bases). Deletions cut 0 bases from V and 2 bases from J, with 9 bases between. Germline V gives CDR1 SGDLS, CDR2 YYNGEE. The CDR3 is made up of 15 amino acids. The CDR3 nucleotides read TGTGCCAGCAGCGTAGGCGGGGGCGGCAATCAGCCCCAGCATTTT. It is translated as CASSVGGGGNQPQHF.

This chain links TRBV7-2 with TRBJ2-5; TRBD1 matches at 11 bases. After removal of 3 bases from V and 4 bases from J, the junction contained 4 bases not matched to a gene. The V gene's germline CDR1 is SGHTA and CDR2 FQGNSA. The CDR3 has 15 residues. The CDR3 spells CASSFGQGASETQYF. For the CDR3, the DNA is TGTGCCAGCAGCTTCGGACAGGGGGCTTCAGAGACCCAGTACTTC.

The gene calls are TRBV6-6 and TRBJ1-4, with a tentative D call TRBD1 (6 bases). Trimming cost V 6 bases and J 7 bases, with 15 bases left between them. CDR3 length: 14 residues. The germline V gene encodes CDR1 MNHNY and CDR2 SVGAGI (reference sequence). The CDR3 DNA sequence: TGTGCCAGCAGCTCCTCGGGGGGCGGTGAAAAACTGTTTTTT. Residues: CASSSSGGGEKLFF.

This chain links TRBV6-5 with TRBJ2-5, with 7 nucleotides matching TRBD1. Trimming at V came to 5 bases and at J to 3 bases, leaving 6 bases not matched to a gene. The CDR3 is 14 amino acids. Germline-derived CDR1 and CDR2 are MNHEY and SVGAGI. The CDR3 sequence is CASSPKQGKETQYF. Written as DNA, the CDR3 is TGTGCCAGCAGTCCTAAACAGGGGAAAGAGACCCAGTACTTC.

Note on this clone: Mismatch with germline at one junction end may stem from a read error. This chain links TRBV7-9 with TRBJ1-3; no firm D call. Germline CDR1 reads SEHNR; CDR2 reads FQNEAQ (reference sequence). CDR3 length: 14 amino acids. As DNA, the CDR3 is TGTGCCAGCAGCTTAGCGGCAGATGGAGACACCATATATTTT. Translation: CASSLAADGDTIYF.

This clone came up once. The gene calls are TRBV7-6 and TRBJ1-2; TRBD1 agrees at 11 bases. The CDR3 has 15 residues. The ends lost 2 bases at V and 7 bases at J; junction bases unmatched: 6. The germline V gene has CDR1 SGHVS and CDR2 FNYEAQ. CDR3 sequence: CASSLYRTGGAGYTF. In DNA form, the CDR3 reads TGTGCCAGCAGCTTATACCGGACAGGGGGCGCTGGCTACACCTTC.

The rearrangement uses TRBV30 and TRBJ2-1; tentatively, D is TRBD2 (6 bases). Trimming removed 3 bases at V and 3 bases at J, with 9 bases between. Germline CDR1 and CDR2: GTSNPN and SVGIG (reference sequence). CDR3 length equals 13 residues. This chain's CDR3 is CAWRAGYYNEQFF. CDR3 bases: TGTGCCTGGAGGGCGGGATACTACAATGAGCAGTTCTTC.

The genes are TRBV30 and TRBJ1-2; D remains unclear. This CDR3 is 11 amino acids long. The germline V and J ends were trimmed by 4 bases and 10 bases, with 13 bases remaining between them. CDR1 and CDR2 from the germline V gene are GTSNPN and SVGIG (reference sequence). This CDR3 is CAWTRSGNYTF. For the CDR3, the DNA is TGTGCCTGGACCAGAAGCGGAAACTACACCTTC.

This rearrangement joins TRBV5-5 to TRBJ2-7; weak D call: TRBD1 (6 bases). Trimming pared 4 bases from V and 8 bases from J, leaving 16 bases between. CDR1 and CDR2 from the germline V gene are SGHKS and YYEKEE (reference sequence). The length of the CDR3 is 13 residues. CDR3 sequence reads: CASSPETGKKQYF. DNA for the CDR3: TGTGCCAGCAGCCCAGAGACAGGAAAAAAGCAGTACTTC.

This sequence joins TRBV7-2 and TRBJ2-3; D is ambiguous. The ends were cut back, 3 bases at V and 0 bases at J, with 10 bases in the middle. The CDR3 covers 15 residues. Germline CDR1 and CDR2: SGHTA and FQGNSA. CDR3 nucleotides: TGTGCCAGCAGCTTGACCCGGGTTAGCACAGATACGCAGTATTTT. This translates into CASSLTRVSTDTQYF.

This clone was recorded only once. This chain links TRBV7-2 with TRBJ1-6; TRBD1 matches 9 bases. CDR1 is SGHTA, CDR2 FQGNSA, per germline. This CDR3 spans 16 amino acids. V lost 1 base to trimming and J lost 10 bases; unmatched junction nucleotides: 8. The CDR3: CASSLGGRTGASPLHF. The DNA for the CDR3 is TGTGCCAGCAGCTTAGGTGGGAGGACAGGGGCATCACCCCTCCACTTT. The full variable domain, in which reference TRBV7-2 and TRBJ1-6 provide the parts outside the CDR3, is GAGVSQSPSNKVTEKGKDVELRCDPISGHTALYWYRQSLGQGLEFLIYFQGNSAPDKSGLPSDRFSAERTGGSVSTLTIQRTQQEDSAVYLCASSLGGRTGASPLHFGNGTRLTVT.

J is TRBJ1-1 and V is TRBV6-1; the D gene is possibly TRBD1 (6 bases). The CDR3 spans 15 residues. Germline CDR1 is MNHNS and CDR2 is SASEGT. Trimming pared 2 bases from V and 4 bases from J, leaving 14 bases between. The CDR3 DNA follows: TGTGCCAGCAGTGAATACGGACAGATCGGCACTGAAGCTTTCTTT. Its protein product is CASSEYGQIGTEAFF.